This TCR beta chain was captured in a study of OX40 agonist ivuxolimab in advanced cancers. Notes on this clone: The antigen is not known.

The study's findings and limits: Among T cells, CD8+ cells averaged more expanded clones than CD4+ cells. Clonal expansion from baseline to week 6 occurred in both CD4+ and CD8+ T cells. The study did not work out the antigen specificity of the expanded peripheral T cells.

Enrollment shut out patients with autoimmune disease history or systemic immunosuppression. Sequencing was performed with immunoSEQ multiplex PCR; in TCRdb, only in-frame clones are kept and a portion is missing. Counted here are tens of thousands of clones, about 85% occurring once; the ten biggest clones make up roughly 16%. Trimming took off 5 bases at V and 3 bases at J, with 11 bases between the two ends. From germline, CDR1 is SQVTM and CDR2 ANQGSEA. The CDR3 contains 13 residues. This TCR derives from an adult with an advanced solid tumor such as melanoma, head and neck, liver or kidney cancer. This chain connects TRBV29-1 to TRBJ1-5, with D possibly matching TRBD1 (5 bases). The material sequenced was CD4+ or CD8+ T cells sorted from blood, taken in a trial of the OX40 agonist ivuxolimab. Here the CDR3 DNA reads TGCAGCGTTCGAGGGACCGACAATCAGCCCCAGCATTTT. Protein product: CSVRGTDNQPQHF.